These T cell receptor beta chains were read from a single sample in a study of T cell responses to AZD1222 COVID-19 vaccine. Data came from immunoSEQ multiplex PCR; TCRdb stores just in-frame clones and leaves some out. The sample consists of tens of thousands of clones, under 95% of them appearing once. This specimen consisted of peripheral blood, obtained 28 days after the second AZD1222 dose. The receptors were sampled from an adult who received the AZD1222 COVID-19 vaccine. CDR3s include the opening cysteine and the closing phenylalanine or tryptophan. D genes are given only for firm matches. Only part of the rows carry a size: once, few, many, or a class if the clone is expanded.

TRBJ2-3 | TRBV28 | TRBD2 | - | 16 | TGTGCCAGCAGCCTCCTACTAGCGGGAGGTAAAGATACGCAGTATTTT | CASSLLLAGGKDTQYF
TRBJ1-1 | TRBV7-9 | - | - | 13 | TGTGCCAGCAGCTTGCTCGAGAGGACTGAAGCTTTCTTT | CASSLLERTEAFF
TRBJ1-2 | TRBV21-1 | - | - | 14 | TGTGCCAGCAGCAAATCCAGACACGGTGAGGGCTACACCTTC | CASSKSRHGEGYTF
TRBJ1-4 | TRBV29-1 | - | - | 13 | TGCAGCGTTGGAAGGGGGATAGGGGAAAAACTGTTTTTT | CSVGRGIGEKLFF
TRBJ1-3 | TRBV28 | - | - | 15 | TGTGCCAGCAGCCTGGTCGGGGGAACGGGAAACACCATATATTTT | CASSLVGGTGNTIYF
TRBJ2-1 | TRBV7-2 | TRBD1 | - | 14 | TGTGCCAGCAGCTTCAGGGGGTTGGACAATGAGCAGTTCTTC | CASSFRGLDNEQFF
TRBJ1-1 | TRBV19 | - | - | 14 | TGTGCCAGTAGTGGGCGGGTTCTGAACACTGAAGCTTTCTTT | CASSGRVLNTEAFF
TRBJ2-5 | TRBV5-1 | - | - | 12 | TGCGCCAGCAGCTTGGGGCTAGAGACCCAGTACTTC | CASSLGLETQYF
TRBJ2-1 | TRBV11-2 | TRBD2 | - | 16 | TGTGCCAGCAGCTCGCTGATCGGGGACTACTACAATGAGCAGTTCTTC | CASSSLIGDYYNEQFF
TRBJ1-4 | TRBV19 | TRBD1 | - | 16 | TGTGCCAGTATGCCGGGACAGGGGGCACTAGGAGAAAAACTGTTTTTT | CASMPGQGALGEKLFF
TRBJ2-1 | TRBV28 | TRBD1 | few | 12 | TGTGCCAGCAACAGACAGGGGGATGAGCAGTTCTTC | CASNRQGDEQFF
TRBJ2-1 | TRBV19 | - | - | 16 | TGTGCCAGTAGTTTCCTTTCTAGCGGGACAGGCAATGAGCAGTTCTTC | CASSFLSSGTGNEQFF
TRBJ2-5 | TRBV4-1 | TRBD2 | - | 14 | TGCGCCAGCACGCGGGCGGGACTACAAGAGACCCAGTACTTC | CASTRAGLQETQYF
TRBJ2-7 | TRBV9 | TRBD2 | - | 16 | TGTGCCAGCAGCGTAGGGGGGCTAGCGGGAGTCTACGAGCAGTACTTC | CASSVGGLAGVYEQYF
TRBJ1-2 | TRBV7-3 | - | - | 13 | TGTGCCAGCAGTTCACGGGCAGGCTATGGCTACACCTTC | CASSSRAGYGYTF
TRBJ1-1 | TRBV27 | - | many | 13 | TGTGCCAGCATGTCCCCTGCGAACACTGAAGCTTTCTTT | CASMSPANTEAFF
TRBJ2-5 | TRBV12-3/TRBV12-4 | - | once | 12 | TGTGCCAGCAGCCGTACCCTAGAGACCCAGTACTTC | CASSRTLETQYF
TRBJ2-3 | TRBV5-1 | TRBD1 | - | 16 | TGCGCCAGCAGCTTCAGGAGACAGGGCGGCACAGATACGCAGTATTTT | CASSFRRQGGTDTQYF
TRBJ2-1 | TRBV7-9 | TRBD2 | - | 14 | TGTGCCAGCAGCTTACTAGCGGGTAACAATGAGCAGTTCTTC | CASSLLAGNNEQFF
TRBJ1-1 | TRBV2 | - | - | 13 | TGTGCCAGCAGGATCAGCCTGAACACTGAAGCTTTCTTT | CASRISLNTEAFF
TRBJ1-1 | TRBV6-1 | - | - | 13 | TGTGCCAGCAGTGAAGCGGGGCACACTGAAGCTTTCTTT | CASSEAGHTEAFF
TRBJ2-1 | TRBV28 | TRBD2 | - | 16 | TGTGCCAGCAGTTCCCATAGCGGGGATAGTTACAATGAGCAGTTCTTC | CASSSHSGDSYNEQFF
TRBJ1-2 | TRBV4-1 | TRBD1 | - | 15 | TGCGCCAGCAGCCAGGACAGGGAGGGAAGTTATGGCTACACCTTC | CASSQDREGSYGYTF
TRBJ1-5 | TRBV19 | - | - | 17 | TGTGCCAGTAGTAAGTTGACCGGCGGAGGGCCGGGGCAGCCCCAGCATTTT | CASSKLTGGGPGQPQHF
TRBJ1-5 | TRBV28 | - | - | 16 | TGTGCCAGCAGTTTAATTGGGCACTATAGCAATCAGCCCCAGCATTTT | CASSLIGHYSNQPQHF
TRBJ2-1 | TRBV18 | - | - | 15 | TGTGCCTCAGCCTTTGACAGGCGTCTCTACAATGAGCAGTTCTTC | CASAFDRRLYNEQFF
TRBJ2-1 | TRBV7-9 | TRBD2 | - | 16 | TGTGCCAGCAGCTTAGTCACTAGCGGCTACTACAATGAGCAGTTCTTC | CASSLVTSGYYNEQFF
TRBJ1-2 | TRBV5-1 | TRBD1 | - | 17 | TGCGCCAGCAGCTTGGCCGGAGCCGGGACAGGCAGCTATGGCTACACCTTC | CASSLAGAGTGSYGYTF
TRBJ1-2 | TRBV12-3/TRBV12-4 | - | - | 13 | TGTGCCAGCAGTTTAAAGGACAGCTCTGGCTACACCTTC | CASSLKDSSGYTF
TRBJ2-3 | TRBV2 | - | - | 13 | TGTGCCAGCAGTCCGATTTTCGGAGATACGCAGTATTTT | CASSPIFGDTQYF
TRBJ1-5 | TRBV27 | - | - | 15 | TGTGCCAGCAGTCCCAGCCCATATAGCAATCAGCCCCAGCATTTT | CASSPSPYSNQPQHF
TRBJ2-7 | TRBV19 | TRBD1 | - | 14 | TGTGCCAGTAGTATTAGGGGGCATCGGGGCGAGCAGTACTTC | CASSIRGHRGEQYF
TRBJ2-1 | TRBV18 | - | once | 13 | TGTGCCAGCTCACCACAGGGAGCTTCTGAGCAGTTCTTC | CASSPQGASEQFF
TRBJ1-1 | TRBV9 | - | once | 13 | TGTGCCAGCAGCGAACAGGGAGGCACTGAAGCTTTCTTT | CASSEQGGTEAFF
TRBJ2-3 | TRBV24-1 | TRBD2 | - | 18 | TGTGCCACCAGTGACTCGGCCGGGACTAGCGGGCTCACAGATACGCAGTATTTT | CATSDSAGTSGLTDTQYF
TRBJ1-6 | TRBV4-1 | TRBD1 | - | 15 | TGCGCCAGCAGGCAGGGGGAGGGAGCCGGGGCACCCCTCCACTTT | CASRQGEGAGAPLHF
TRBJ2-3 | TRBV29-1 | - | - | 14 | TGCAGCGTTGAGGGATTTATGGGGTCAGATACGCAGTATTTT | CSVEGFMGSDTQYF
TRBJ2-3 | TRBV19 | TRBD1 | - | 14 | TGTGCCAGTAAACCGGGACAGGGAACAGATACGCAGTATTTT | CASKPGQGTDTQYF
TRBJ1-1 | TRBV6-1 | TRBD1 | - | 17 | TGTGCCAGCAGTGAAGCTTACAGGGGCAATATGAACACTGAAGCTTTCTTT | CASSEAYRGNMNTEAFF
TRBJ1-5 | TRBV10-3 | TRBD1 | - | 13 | TGTGCCATCAGTACAGGGGCAGGGCAGCCCCAGCATTTT | CAISTGAGQPQHF
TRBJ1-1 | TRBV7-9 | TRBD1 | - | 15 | TGTGCCAGCAGCTTAGATTGGGGACAGGTTCTCGAAGCTTTCTTT | CASSLDWGQVLEAFF
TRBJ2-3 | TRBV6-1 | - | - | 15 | TGTGCCAGCAGTGAAGACGGGGCAAGCACAGATACGCAGTATTTT | CASSEDGASTDTQYF
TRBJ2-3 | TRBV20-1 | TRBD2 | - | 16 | TGCAGTGCTAGTCCCTGGTCTAGCGGGATGACAGATACGCAGTATTTT | CSASPWSSGMTDTQYF
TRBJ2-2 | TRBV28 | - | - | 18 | TGTGCCAGCAGTTTAAGAACGTACGGAGTTTGGGACACCGGGGAGCTGTTTTTT | CASSLRTYGVWDTGELFF
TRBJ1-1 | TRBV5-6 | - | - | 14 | TGTGCCAGCAGCTTAGGATCGACGGGCACTGAAGCTTTCTTT | CASSLGSTGTEAFF